These 4 T cell receptor beta chains were all obtained from the same sample, sequenced in a study of post-analysis software for immune sequencing data. These receptors' antigens are unknown. Every TCR beta cDNA library bore unique molecular identifiers. TCRdb re-analysed the PCR reads in MiXCR, keeping a single row per CDR3 protein. This table has 180,000 or so distinct CDR3 sequences, over 25% appearing once. Study-level results: Five or six TRBV segments, TRBV5-6, TRBV5-1 and TRBV20-1 among them, were found more frequent in patients than controls.

Sequencing was done on a sample of blood. The receptors shown here come from a girl aged 2-17 years with multiple sclerosis.

This clonotype was seen many times. This rearrangement joins TRBV28 to TRBJ2-7; 10 bases are shared with TRBD2. Germline lookup yields CDR1 MDHEN and CDR2 SYDVKM. J was trimmed by 4 bases and V by 6 bases; bases with no gene match: 6. The CDR3 length is 14 residues. The CDR3 sequence is CASSKLAGSYEQYF. In DNA, the CDR3 is TGTGCCAGCAGCAAACTAGCGGGGAGTTACGAGCAGTACTTC.

This clonotype has a count of ten or more. This chain connects TRBV12-3 or TRBV12-4 to TRBJ1-2; a possible D gene is TRBD1 (6 bases). The CDR3 has 14 amino acids. V was pared by 3 bases and J by 3 bases, with 11 bases between. CDR3 amino acids: CASSFRGGDYGYTF. Here the CDR3 DNA reads TGTGCCAGCAGTTTCAGGGGTGGGGACTATGGCTACACCTTC.

The chain couples TRBV6-6 to TRBJ2-7; no definite D call. Trimming stripped 0 bases from V and 7 bases from J, with 7 bases between. The germline CDR1 and CDR2 sequences are MNHNY and SVGAGI (reference sequence). The length of the CDR3 is 12 residues. Written as DNA, the CDR3 is TGTGCCAGCAGTTACTCGAAAGAGGAGCAGTACTTC. It codes for CASSYSKEEQYF.

This clonotype has a count of ten or more. This chain links TRBV7-2 with TRBJ2-2; TRBD2 agrees at 8 bases. Per germline, CDR1 SGHTA and CDR2 FQGNSA. The CDR3 is 15 amino acids. Trimming removed 1 base from V and 9 bases from J; junction bases left unmatched: 7. The CDR3 coding sequence is TGTGCCAGCAGCTTAGAACCGGGGGGGCCGCGGGAGCTGTTTTTT. It is translated as CASSLEPGGPRELFF.